Listed here are 24 T cell receptor beta chains from one sample, sequenced in a study of blood T cell repertoires in COVID-19. Generated by immunoSEQ multiplex PCR, the TCRdb table keeps only in-frame clones and is missing some. Of some 240,000 clones detected, 80% to 85% appear once; the ten largest clones hold about 3%. The specimen was PBMCs or T cells enriched from blood (not recorded which). The receptor set was obtained from a man in his fifties or sixties who had recovered from COVID-19.

The rearrangement uses TRBV5-1 and TRBJ2-5; tentative D call: TRBD1 (6 bases). The germline V gene has CDR1 SGHRS and CDR2 YFSETQ. The CDR3 loop spans 15 amino acids. Trimming took 0 bases from V and 2 from J, leaving 11 bases between them. The CDR3 is CASSLAAGQQETQYF. The CDR3 nucleotides are TGCGCCAGCAGCTTGGCCGCTGGACAGCAAGAGACCCAGTACTTC.

The chain employs TRBV18 and TRBJ1-5, with 10 nucleotides matching TRBD1. There are 15 residues in the CDR3. V shed 5 bases and J 1 base; nucleotides not matched to a gene: 2. Looked up from germline, CDR1 is KGHSH and CDR2 is LQKENI. CDR3 DNA: TGTGCCAGCTCATGGACAGGGGGAAGCAATCAGCCCCAGCATTTT. This codes for CASSWTGGSNQPQHF. Using reference TRBV18 and TRBJ1-5 for the parts outside the CDR3, the full variable domain is NAGVMQNPRHLVRRRGQEARLRCSPMKGHSHVYWYRQLPEEGLKFMVYLQKENIIDESGMPKERFSAEFPKEGPSILRIQQVVRGDSAAYFCASSWTGGSNQPQHFGDGTRLSIL.

The V and J genes are TRBV5-1 and TRBJ2-1; a possible D gene is TRBD1 (6 bases). Trimming took off 5 bases at V and 4 bases at J, with 13 bases between the two ends. Germline V gives CDR1 SGHRS, CDR2 YFSETQ. The CDR3 extends over 14 amino acids. CDR3 region: CASSPGTSYNEQFF. The CDR3 DNA is TGCGCCAGCAGTCCCGGGACAAGTTACAATGAGCAGTTCTTC.

The chain links TRBV7-2 to TRBJ2-3; TRBD2 matches at 11 bases. CDR3 length: 16 residues. The germline V gene has CDR1 SGHTA and CDR2 FQGNSA. With 5 bases clipped from V and 2 bases from J, the junction kept 6 bases outside the gene matches. CDR3 residues: CASSGSGGAPTDTQYF. The CDR3 coding sequence is TGTGCCAGCAGCGGTAGCGGGGGGGCCCCCACAGATACGCAGTATTTT.

The V call is TRBV9, the J call TRBJ2-5; 7 bases line up with TRBD1. Germline assignment: CDR1 SGDLS and CDR2 YYNGEE. This CDR3 has 16 residues. Trimming at V came to 3 bases and at J to 2 bases, leaving 10 bases not matched to a gene. This CDR3 reads CASSAEGGAGQETQYF. For the CDR3, the DNA is TGTGCCAGCAGCGCGGAAGGGGGCGCAGGGCAAGAGACCCAGTACTTC.

The table lists this clone with a few counts. The J gene is TRBJ1-2, the V gene TRBV10-3; tentative D call: TRBD1 (5 bases). The CDR3 is 16 amino acids. Trimming left V 3 bases short and J 2 bases short, with 16 bases between. Germline V CDR1 and CDR2: ENHRY, SYGVKD. The CDR3, as DNA: TGTGCCATCAGTGACCAAACGAGGGGAGGAAACTATGGCTACACCTTC. Residues: CAISDQTRGGNYGYTF.

The gene calls are TRBV6-1 and TRBJ1-1; D not resolved. The V end lost 5 bases, the J end lost 3 bases, and 13 bases lay between the germline ends. CDR3 length: 14 residues. Looked up from germline, CDR1 is MNHNS and CDR2 is SASEGT. This CDR3 is CASSKQTPDTEAFF. CDR3 sequence (DNA): TGTGCCAGCAGTAAACAGACCCCGGACACTGAAGCTTTCTTT.

This sequence joins TRBV7-3 and TRBJ2-1; possible D gene TRBD1, 5 bases. The CDR3 has 13 residues. The germline V and J ends were trimmed by 6 bases and 10 bases, with 16 bases remaining between them. CDR1 and CDR2 from the germline V gene are SGHTA and FQGTGA. This chain's CDR3 is CASSGSNRQEQFF. CDR3 bases: TGTGCCAGCAGTGGCAGCAACAGGCAGGAGCAGTTCTTC.

This sequence joins TRBV6-5 and TRBJ1-1; D unclear. The CDR3 sequence is 13 residues long. Germline loops: CDR1 MNHEY, CDR2 SVGAGI. The ends were cut back, 4 bases at V and 7 bases at J, with 13 bases in the middle. CDR3: CASSSPGPSEAFF. CDR3 nucleotides: TGTGCCAGCAGTTCCCCTGGCCCAAGTGAAGCTTTCTTT.

This clone was observed once. The V gene is TRBV7-9, the J gene TRBJ2-7; the D gene is possibly TRBD1 (6 bases). This CDR3 has 12 residues. Looked up from germline, CDR1 is SEHNR and CDR2 is FQNEAQ (reference sequence). V lost 4 bases and J 6 bases, leaving 10 bases between the germline ends. The CDR3 sequence is CASSYQGPEQYF. The CDR3 DNA reads TGTGCCAGCAGCTACCAGGGGCCCGAGCAGTACTTC. Together with reference TRBV7-9 and TRBJ2-7, the CDR3 gives the full variable domain: DTGVSQNPRHKITKRGQNVTFRCDPISEHNRLYWYRQTLGQGPEFLTYFQNEAQLEKSRLLSDRFSAERPKGSFSTLEIQRTEQGDSAMYLCASSYQGPEQYFGPGTRLTVT.

The chain uses TRBV20-1 and TRBJ1-2; tentatively, D is TRBD1 (6 bases). The CDR3 sequence is 13 residues long. The germline V and J ends were trimmed by 3 bases and 6 bases, with 14 bases remaining between them. Germline loops: CDR1 DFQATT, CDR2 SNEGSKA (reference sequence). CDR3 amino acids: CSASFQGSHGYTF. In DNA form, the CDR3 reads TGCAGTGCTAGTTTTCAGGGGTCCCATGGCTACACCTTC.

CDR3 amino acids: CASSYGGLNNEQFF. For the CDR3, the DNA is TGCGCCAGCAGCTACGGGGGTCTTAACAATGAGCAGTTCTTC. The rearrangement uses TRBV5-1 and TRBJ2-1, with D maybe TRBD2 (6 bases). The germline V and J ends were trimmed by 3 bases and 5 bases, with 12 bases remaining between them. The CDR3 sequence is 14 residues long. Germline CDR1 is SGHRS and CDR2 is YFSETQ.

The rearrangement joins TRBV5-1 to TRBJ2-3, with D possibly TRBD1 on 6 matching bases. CDR1 is SGHRS, CDR2 YFSETQ, per germline. V gave up 0 bases and J gave up 11 bases, with 22 bases separating them. CDR3 length: 16 amino acids. The CDR3 nucleotides are TGCGCCAGCAGCTTGGCCGCGAGAGGGGGACAAGAGAAGCAGTATTTT. As protein: CASSLAARGGQEKQYF. The full variable domain, in which reference TRBV5-1 and TRBJ2-3 provide the parts outside the CDR3, is KAGVTQTPRYLIKTRGQQVTLSCSPISGHRSVSWYQQTPGQGLQFLFEYFSETQRNKGNFPGRFSGRQFSNSRSEMNVSTLELGDSALYLCASSLAARGGQEKQYFGPGTRLTVL.

Only one count was recorded for this clone. The chain uses TRBV7-6 and TRBJ2-7; 14 nucleotides match TRBD2. Germline CDR1 reads SGHVS; CDR2 reads FNYEAQ. The CDR3 contains 14 residues. V was pared by 5 bases and J by 6 bases, with 3 bases of the junction left unmatched. The CDR3 bases are TGTGCCAGCAGCCGACTAGCGGGAGGGCCCGAGCAGTACTTC. Encoded protein: CASSRLAGGPEQYF.

The rearrangement joins TRBV9 to TRBJ1-2; possibly TRBD1 for D (5 bases). The CDR3 spans 16 residues. The V gene's germline CDR1 is SGDLS and CDR2 YYNGEE. The V and J ends lost 0 bases and 4 bases respectively, with 16 bases between them. The CDR3 region is CASSVVSGTGGYGYTF. CDR3 sequence (DNA): TGTGCCAGCAGCGTAGTTTCTGGGACCGGGGGCTATGGCTACACCTTC. Supplemented by reference TRBV9 and TRBJ1-2, the full variable domain reads DSGVTQTPKHLITATGQRVTLRCSPRSGDLSVYWYQQSLDQGLQFLIQYYNGEERAKGNILERFSAQQFPDLHSELNLSSLELGDSALYFCASSVVSGTGGYGYTFGSGTRLTVV.

This sequence joins TRBV14 and TRBJ1-3, with 7 bases lining up with TRBD1. The ends lost 0 bases at V and 0 bases at J; junction bases unmatched: 2. Germline CDR1 is SGHDN and CDR2 is FVKESK. The CDR3 consists of 16 residues. CDR3 sequence (DNA): TGTGCCAGCAGCCAAGAGGGGGACAGCTCTGGAAACACCATATATTTT. This translates into CASSQEGDSSGNTIYF. Full variable domain (outside the CDR3, taken from reference TRBV14 and TRBJ1-3): EAGVTQFPSHSVIEKGQTVTLRCDPISGHDNLYWYRRVMGKEIKFLLHFVKESKQDESGMPNNRFLAERTGGTYSTLKVQPAELEDSGVYFCASSQEGDSSGNTIYFGEGSWLTVV.

This chain links TRBV11-3 with TRBJ2-7; 7 positions match TRBD1. Germline trimming cut 5 bases from V and 0 bases from J; bases unmatched to any gene: 4. CDR1 is SGHNT and CDR2 is YENEEA in the germline V gene. The CDR3 extends over 14 amino acids. CDR3 DNA: TGTGCCAGCAGCCTCAGACAGGGCTCCTACGAGCAGTACTTC. It is translated as CASSLRQGSYEQYF.

V is TRBV28 and J is TRBJ1-2, with TRBD1 matching 7 bases. The V gene's germline CDR1 is MDHEN and CDR2 SYDVKM. V dropped 0 bases and J dropped 3; count of bases not matched to a gene: 4. CDR3 length equals 15 residues. In DNA, the CDR3 is TGTGCCAGCAGTTTATGGGGAGACAGGGACTATGGCTACACCTTC. Its protein is CASSLWGDRDYGYTF.

This chain uses TRBV7-6 with TRBJ2-2; maybe TRBD2 (5 bases). This CDR3 has 16 amino acids. V was trimmed by 4 bases and J by 3 bases, leaving 15 bases between them. Germline V gene lookup returns CDR1 SGHVS and CDR2 FNYEAQ. CDR3 region: CASSSARGVDTGELFF. Written as DNA, the CDR3 is TGTGCCAGCAGCTCCGCTCGGGGTGTCGACACCGGGGAGCTGTTTTTT. Looking up the rest from reference TRBV7-6 and TRBJ2-2 gives the full variable domain: GAGVSQSPRYKVTKRGQDVALRCDPISGHVSLYWYRQALGQGPEFLTYFNYEAQQDKSGLPNDRFSAERPEGSISTLTIQRTEQRDSAMYRCASSSARGVDTGELFFGEGSRLTVL.

In its sample, this clone was seen many times. V usage is TRBV6-6 and J usage is TRBJ2-3; D unresolved. The CDR3 totals 12 residues. Trimming stripped 5 bases from V and 2 bases from J, with 5 bases between. Germline loops: CDR1 MNHNY, CDR2 SVGAGI (reference sequence). The chain's CDR3 is CASSLYTDTQYF. CDR3 nucleotides: TGTGCCAGCAGTCTATACACAGATACGCAGTATTTT.

V gene TRBV6-5 combines with J gene TRBJ2-5; 11 positions match TRBD1. The germline CDR1 and CDR2 sequences are MNHEY and SVGAGI. V was clipped by 3 bases and J by 4 bases; unmatched bases: 4. The CDR3 runs to 15 residues. The CDR3 DNA sequence: TGTGCCAGCAGTTATGGACAGGGGGCCAGAGAGACCCAGTACTTC. It codes for CASSYGQGARETQYF.

The V gene is TRBV29-1, the J gene TRBJ1-1, with 7 nucleotides matching TRBD1. Per germline, CDR1 SQVTM and CDR2 ANQGSEA. V lost 7 bases, J lost 5 bases, and 7 bases stayed unmatched. This CDR3 spans 12 amino acids. The CDR3 region is CSAAKGATEAFF. The CDR3 bases are TGCAGCGCCGCCAAGGGGGCGACTGAAGCTTTCTTT.

V usage is TRBV27 and J usage is TRBJ1-5, with 8 bases that match TRBD1. The length of the CDR3 is 14 residues. The V and J ends lost 5 bases and 4 bases, in that order; junction bases with no gene match: 4. Germline-derived CDR1 and CDR2 are MNHEY and SMNVEV (reference sequence). The DNA for the CDR3 is TGTGCCAGCAGTCCACAGGGGGGGAATCAGCCCCAGCATTTT. Amino acid sequence: CASSPQGGNQPQHF.

This clone appeared once. CDR3 sequence reads: CASSYSVQVNYGYTF. In DNA form, the CDR3 reads TGTGCCAGCAGTTACTCGGTACAGGTTAATTATGGCTACACCTTC. This sequence joins TRBV6-5 and TRBJ1-2, with D tentatively TRBD1 (5 bases). CDR1 is MNHEY, CDR2 SVGAGI, per germline. Trimming cost V 0 bases and J 5 bases, with 13 bases left between them. The CDR3 has 15 residues.